A selection of T cell receptor beta chains follows, all from one sample in a study of blood T cells in healthy people across ages. TCRdb reprocessed the 5' RACE reads via MiXCR and lists one record per CDR3 protein. The sample holds 890,000 or so distinct CDR3 sequences, 62% seen once. The sample consisted of blood. These receptors were obtained from a man aged 25 to 45 in good health. The CDR3 runs from the conserved cysteine through the conserved F or W. The D gene is left open where the match is weak. Rows may omit the clone size; those that give it use once, few, many or a size class.

J: TRBJ2-7; size: NA; V: TRBV2; D: NA; DNA: TGTGCCAGCAGTACCCCGCGCAGCAGAAATGAGCAGTACTTC; CDR3: CASSTPRSRNEQYF
J: TRBJ2-3; size: NA; V: TRBV18; D: TRBD1; DNA: TGTGCCAGCTCACCAGGGACAGGGACCTCCAGAGGTACGCAGTATTTT; CDR3: CASSPGTGTSRGTQYF
J: TRBJ2-2; size: NA; V: TRBV7-3; D: NA; DNA: TGTGCCAGCAGCCCAAACGGGGGAGCGAACACCGGGGAGCTGTTTTTT; CDR3: CASSPNGGANTGELFF
J: TRBJ2-3; size: NA; V: TRBV29-1; D: NA; DNA: TGCAGCGTTAACAGGCATGCCTATCCCGGAGATACGCAGTATTTT; CDR3: CSVNRHAYPGDTQYF
J: TRBJ2-1; size: NA; V: TRBV29-1; D: TRBD2; DNA: TGCAGCGTCCTCCAGAGGTCCCTAGCGGGGGTCCTGGATGAGCAGTTCTTC; CDR3: CSVLQRSLAGVLDEQFF
J: TRBJ2-7; size: NA; V: TRBV4-3; D: TRBD1; DNA: TGCGCCAGCAGCCAACGGACAGGATCCTACGAGCAGTACTTC; CDR3: CASSQRTGSYEQYF
J: TRBJ2-1; size: NA; V: TRBV12-3/TRBV12-4; D: NA; DNA: TGTGCCAGCAGTTTAAGCCTACTGGGGAATGAGCAGTTCTTC; CDR3: CASSLSLLGNEQFF
J: TRBJ1-5; size: NA; V: TRBV9; D: NA; DNA: TGTGCCAGCAGCGCCGGAGGGCCTGGAAGCAATCAGCCCCAGCATTTT; CDR3: CASSAGGPGSNQPQHF
J: TRBJ2-1; size: NA; V: TRBV20-1; D: NA; DNA: TGCAGTGCTAGACCAAGGACAGTCCCTTATAATGAGCGGTTCTTC; CDR3: CSARPRTVPYNERFF
J: TRBJ2-7; size: NA; V: TRBV20-1; D: TRBD2; DNA: TGCAGTGCTAGATGGGCGGGACTAGCGGGGTCCTACGAGCAGTACTTC; CDR3: CSARWAGLAGSYEQYF
J: TRBJ2-3; size: few; V: TRBV5-1; D: TRBD2; DNA: TGCGCCAGCAGCCCTGGACTAGCGGGGGATAAAACAGATACGCAGTATTTT; CDR3: CASSPGLAGDKTDTQYF
J: TRBJ2-7; size: NA; V: TRBV28; D: NA; DNA: TGTGCCAGCAGTTCCATCGCTGGAGACACGGCTTTAGATACGCAGTACTTC; CDR3: CASSSIAGDTALDTQYF
J: TRBJ2-7; size: few; V: TRBV12-3/TRBV12-4; D: TRBD1; DNA: TGTGCCAGCAGCCCCACAGGGGGCAACTACGAGCAGTACTTC; CDR3: CASSPTGGNYEQYF
J: TRBJ2-3; size: once; V: TRBV27; D: NA; DNA: TGTGCCAGCAGTTTCTTGGGGGGGCCAAACACAGATACGCAGTATTTT; CDR3: CASSFLGGPNTDTQYF
J: TRBJ2-3; size: NA; V: TRBV4-3; D: TRBD2; DNA: TGCGCCAGCAGCCAAGACACACGGACTAGCGGTTTCACAGATACGCAGTATTTT; CDR3: CASSQDTRTSGFTDTQYF
J: TRBJ1-4; size: NA; V: TRBV4-3; D: TRBD1; DNA: TGCGCCAGCAGCCGACCCCAGACAGGGGGGCGTGAAAAACTGTTTTTT; CDR3: CASSRPQTGGREKLFF
J: TRBJ1-2; size: NA; V: TRBV5-1; D: TRBD1; DNA: TGCGCCAGCAGCGCCCGACAGGGGGCGGGGGGCTACACCTTC; CDR3: CASSARQGAGGYTF
J: TRBJ2-5; size: few; V: TRBV20-1; D: TRBD2; DNA: TGCAGTGCTAGCCCTGGCCTAGCGGGGGGGAGGGAGACCCAGTACTTC; CDR3: CSASPGLAGGRETQYF
J: TRBJ2-1; size: NA; V: TRBV20-1; D: NA; DNA: TGCAGTGCTAGAGATATGGGGGGTTACAATGAGCAGTTCTTC; CDR3: CSARDMGGYNEQFF
J: TRBJ2-3; size: NA; V: TRBV7-2; D: TRBD2; DNA: TGTGCCAGCAGCTTAGTGGCGGGGGTGACCACAGATACGCAGTATTTT; CDR3: CASSLVAGVTTDTQYF
J: TRBJ2-7; size: NA; V: TRBV5-6; D: TRBD1; DNA: TGTGCCAGCAGGCCGGCTTTAAGGACAGGGGAAAACGAGCAGTACTTC; CDR3: CASRPALRTGENEQYF
J: TRBJ2-3; size: NA; V: TRBV6-4; D: TRBD1; DNA: TGTGCCAGCAGTCCACAGGGGGATGGAGATACGCAGTATTTT; CDR3: CASSPQGDGDTQYF
J: TRBJ2-6; size: many; V: TRBV7-9; D: NA; DNA: TGTGCCAGCAGCTTAGCGGGGGAAGCCAACGTCCTGACTTTC; CDR3: CASSLAGEANVLTF
J: TRBJ2-5; size: NA; V: TRBV9; D: NA; DNA: TGTGCCAGCAGCGTGATAGGAGAGACCCAGTACTTC; CDR3: CASSVIGETQYF
J: TRBJ2-3; size: NA; V: TRBV6-2/TRBV6-3; D: NA; DNA: TGTGCCAGCAGCGATTACGGGATAATAGCGGTCACAGATACGCAGTATTTT; CDR3: CASSDYGIIAVTDTQYF
J: TRBJ2-7; size: few; V: TRBV29-1; D: NA; DNA: TGCAGCGTTGAGGAGGGTAAGAGTCTATCCTACGAGCAGTACTTC; CDR3: CSVEEGKSLSYEQYF
J: TRBJ2-4; size: few; V: TRBV5-1; D: NA; DNA: TGCGCCAGCAGCTTGGCCGGTGAGCTAGCCAAAAACATTCAGTACTTC; CDR3: CASSLAGELAKNIQYF
J: TRBJ2-7; size: NA; V: TRBV29-1; D: NA; DNA: TGCAGCGTTGAAAGACCAGGACCCAGCTCCTACGAGCAGTACTTC; CDR3: CSVERPGPSSYEQYF